A selection of T cell receptor beta chains follows, all from one sample in a study of CD8 T cells in ankylosing spondylitis. MiXCR, applied by TCRdb to the 5' RACE reads, yields one record per CDR3 protein. Among 270,000 or so distinct CDR3 sequences listed, 15% to 20% were seen once. The sequencing sample was made of blood, either unsorted or a sorted T cell fraction (not recorded which). These receptors came from a male donor with ankylosing spondylitis or in good health (not recorded which). Both conserved end residues are part of each CDR3. The D gene is left open where the match is weak. Clone size is not always given. Where it is, it says once, few, many or a class for expanded clones.

J gene | D gene | clone size | V gene | CDR3 DNA | CDR3 protein
TRBJ2-7 | NA | few | TRBV20-1 | TGCAGTGCTAGACCCGTAGGCGACTTAACCTACGAGCAGTACTTC | CSARPVGDLTYEQYF
TRBJ1-1 | TRBD1 | few | TRBV27 | TGTGCCAGCAGTTTAGGGACAGGCTGGGGCACTGAAGCTTTCTTT | CASSLGTGWGTEAFF
TRBJ2-1 | TRBD2 | NA | TRBV6-5 | TGTGCCAGCAGTTACGTAGCGGGAGGGCCATACAATGAGCAGTTCTTC | CASSYVAGGPYNEQFF
TRBJ2-2 | NA | few | TRBV10-3 | TGTGCCATCAGTGCTCTCCTCGCGAACACCGGGGAGCTGTTTTTT | CAISALLANTGELFF
TRBJ1-4 | NA | NA | TRBV4-1 | TGCGCCAGCAGCCAAGGTAGCCGGAGGGAAAAACTGTTTTTT | CASSQGSRREKLFF
TRBJ2-5 | NA | many | TRBV5-1 | TGCGCCAGCAGCGCGATAGGGGAGACCCAGTACTTC | CASSAIGETQYF
TRBJ2-7 | NA | NA | TRBV5-1 | TGCGCCAGCAGCTTGTGGGCGGGAATAGGCTCCTACGAGCAGTACTTC | CASSLWAGIGSYEQYF
TRBJ2-3 | TRBD2 | NA | TRBV12-3/TRBV12-4 | TGTGCCAGCAGTAGTCCCGGGAGGGCCTTTGTTGCAGATACGCAGTATTTT | CASSSPGRAFVADTQYF
TRBJ2-1 | NA | NA | TRBV6-2/TRBV6-3 | TGTGCCAGCAGTTACCCTCCGGGCAGGGGAAGTGAGCAGTTCTTC | CASSYPPGRGSEQFF
TRBJ2-1 | TRBD2 | many | TRBV4-1 | TGCGCCAGCAGCCAAGGACTAGCGGGAGTCTTCGGCAATGAGCAGTTCTTC | CASSQGLAGVFGNEQFF
TRBJ2-3 | TRBD2 | NA | TRBV7-6 | TGTGCCAGCAGCCTGGGGGGGAGTCACACAGATACGCAGTATTTT | CASSLGGSHTDTQYF
TRBJ2-1 | TRBD1 | few | TRBV6-2/TRBV6-3 | TGTGCCAGCAGTTACTTCTCCGGGACAGGGTTAAGAAATGAGCAGTTCTTC | CASSYFSGTGLRNEQFF
TRBJ2-1 | NA | NA | TRBV4-1 | TGCGCCAGCAGCCAAGTGGTTCGATACAATGAGCAGTTCTTC | CASSQVVRYNEQFF
TRBJ1-2 | NA | few | TRBV18 | TGTGCCAGCTCATCGCGCAGGTGGGGTGACTATGGCTACACCTTC | CASSSRRWGDYGYTF
TRBJ2-5 | NA | few | TRBV3-1 | TGTGCCAGCAGCCAAGTCGGAACAGGTAACAACCAAGAGACCCAGTACTTC | CASSQVGTGNNQETQYF
TRBJ2-1 | TRBD2 | NA | TRBV5-1 | TGCGCCAGCAGCTACCTTAGCGGGAATGAGCAGTTCTTC | CASSYLSGNEQFF
TRBJ2-1 | NA | NA | TRBV4-3 | TGCGCCAGCAGCCAAGTGGGGGGGGCAGACTACAATGAGCAGTTCTTC | CASSQVGGADYNEQFF
TRBJ2-7 | NA | NA | TRBV20-1 | TGCAGTGCTAGAGATGAGCCCGGGTCGGCCGAGCAGTACTTC | CSARDEPGSAEQYF
TRBJ2-1 | TRBD2 | many | TRBV2 | TGTGCCAGCAGCTTTCCCGGGACTAGCGGGAGCGATGAGCAGTTCTTC | CASSFPGTSGSDEQFF
TRBJ1-1 | NA | NA | TRBV29-1 | TGCAGCGTCGTGACGGTCGAAGCTTTCTTT | CSVVTVEAFF
TRBJ2-7 | NA | many | TRBV29-1 | TGCAGCGTTGAAGGGGTTCAGGGGGGTTACGAGCAGTACTTC | CSVEGVQGGYEQYF
TRBJ2-1 | TRBD2 | NA | TRBV4-1 | TGCGCCAGCAGCCAAGAAGGGCTAGCGGGAGGGCCGTCGGACAATGAGCAGTTCTTC | CASSQEGLAGGPSDNEQFF
TRBJ2-1 | NA | NA | TRBV20-1 | TGCAGTGCCGGGACTGTATTCGACAATGAGCAGTTCTTC | CSAGTVFDNEQFF
TRBJ1-1 | NA | NA | TRBV29-1 | TGCAGCGTGACCCCCAGGGGAGGGAACACTGAAGCTTTCTTT | CSVTPRGGNTEAFF
TRBJ2-7 | TRBD1 | few | TRBV18 | TGTGCCAGCTCACCCACGGACAGGGAAGGGCCCTACGAGCAGTACTTC | CASSPTDREGPYEQYF
TRBJ1-1 | NA | NA | TRBV19 | TGTGCCAGTGGAGACAGCATGAACACTGAAGCTTTCTTT | CASGDSMNTEAFF
TRBJ1-2 | TRBD1 | few | TRBV6-6 | TGTGCCAGCAGGAAAACAGGGGGCGATGGCTACACCTTC | CASRKTGGDGYTF
TRBJ2-7 | TRBD2 | many | TRBV4-2 | TGTGCCAGCAGCCAAGATGAGGGGACTAGCGGGAGCGAGCAGTACTTC | CASSQDEGTSGSEQYF
TRBJ2-7 | NA | many | TRBV6-5 | TGTGCCAGCAGTTTGACAGTTTCCTACGAGCAGTACTTC | CASSLTVSYEQYF
TRBJ2-2 | NA | NA | TRBV6-5 | TGTGCCAGCAGTGACTATACCGGGGAGCTGTTTTTT | CASSDYTGELFF
TRBJ2-5 | NA | few | TRBV7-2 | TGTGCCAGCAGCCAGGAGAACAACCAAGAGACCCAGTACTTC | CASSQENNQETQYF
TRBJ2-7 | NA | few | TRBV4-1 | TGCGCCAGCAGCCAAGTACGGGGGCTCAGCTCCTACGAGCAGTACTTC | CASSQVRGLSSYEQYF
TRBJ2-7 | NA | once | TRBV7-6 | TGTGCCAGCAGCTTATTGCGGGACGAACCATCCTACGAGCAGTACTTC | CASSLLRDEPSYEQYF
TRBJ1-2 | TRBD1 | NA | TRBV2 | TGTGCCAGCAGGCCCCGGGACAGTTATGGCTACACCTTC | CASRPRDSYGYTF
TRBJ2-1 | TRBD1 | NA | TRBV4-1 | TGCGTCAGCAGCGACACTCACAGGGGGCGAATATATGCGCTATACAATGAGCAGTTCTTC | CVSSDTHRGRIYALYNEQFF
TRBJ1-5 | TRBD1 | NA | TRBV20-1 | TGCAGTGCTGTACAGGGGTTTCCCATTTTCCGTGGCAATCAGCCCCAGCATTTT | CSAVQGFPIFRGNQPQHF
TRBJ2-1 | NA | NA | TRBV24-1 | TGTGCCACCAGTGAGGGTTTGTCGGGGCATCAGGAAGAGCAGTTCTTC | CATSEGLSGHQEEQFF
TRBJ2-7 | TRBD2 | few | TRBV20-1 | TGCAGTGCTAGAGAAAGACTAGCGGGATTCCACGAGCAGTACTTC | CSARERLAGFHEQYF
TRBJ1-5 | NA | few | TRBV4-3 | TGCGCCAGCAGCCAAGAATGGTCCCTCGGTCTTCAGCCCCAGCATTTT | CASSQEWSLGLQPQHF
TRBJ2-2 | NA | NA | TRBV4-2 | TGTGCCAGCAGCCAAGATCGGCATTGGCAGGCCGGGGAGCTGTTTTTT | CASSQDRHWQAGELFF
TRBJ2-1 | TRBD2 | few | TRBV29-1 | TGCAGCGTCCTTGGACTAGCGGGGAATAACAATGAGCAGTTCTTC | CSVLGLAGNNNEQFF
TRBJ1-2 | TRBD1 | NA | TRBV4-1 | TGCGCCAGCAGCCAAGGCCTAGACTTGGACAGGGCCTATGGCTACACCTTC | CASSQGLDLDRAYGYTF
TRBJ2-5 | NA | NA | TRBV18 | TGTGCCAGCTCACCAGAAAACAGGGGAGGGGAGACCCAGTACTTC | CASSPENRGGETQYF
TRBJ2-7 | TRBD2 | NA | TRBV9 | TGTGCCAGCAGCGTAGCTCAGACTAGCGGGAGGTGCGAGCAGTACTTC | CASSVAQTSGRCEQYF
TRBJ1-5 | TRBD1 | many | TRBV5-1 | TGCGCCAGCAGCCCTACAGGGGCTCGGCCCCAGCATTTT | CASSPTGARPQHF
TRBJ2-3 | TRBD1 | NA | TRBV3-1 | TGTGCCTGCAGCCAGGCGAGCCGGACAGGGAAGGCCACAGATACGCAGTATTTT | CACSQASRTGKATDTQYF
TRBJ2-2 | NA | many | TRBV12-5 | TGTGCTAGTGGCCCGAACACCGGGGAGCTGTTTTTT | CASGPNTGELFF
TRBJ2-1 | NA | few | TRBV4-3 | TGCGCCAGCAGCCAAGGAACGGGACTGCATTACAATGAGCAGTTCTTC | CASSQGTGLHYNEQFF
TRBJ2-7 | TRBD2 | NA | TRBV11-3 | TGTGCCAGCAGCTCCGGGGGGGAGCAGTACTTC | CASSSGGEQYF
TRBJ2-1 | TRBD1 | NA | TRBV4-1 | TGCGCCAGCAGCCCCGGACAGGTTCCCAATGAGCAGTTCTTC | CASSPGQVPNEQFF
TRBJ2-3 | TRBD2 | NA | TRBV29-1 | TGCAGCGTGCCGGGACTAGCGGGAGGGCTGTTAGATACGCAGTATTTT | CSVPGLAGGLLDTQYF
TRBJ2-5 | NA | once | TRBV7-9 | TGTGCCAGCAGGCGCCGGGAGCTAGAGACCCAGTACTTC | CASRRRELETQYF
TRBJ2-5 | TRBD2 | few | TRBV13 | TGTGCCAGCAGCCAGCAGCGGGAGGGCCGGGAGACCCAGTACTTC | CASSQQREGRETQYF
TRBJ1-4 | NA | NA | TRBV12-3/TRBV12-4 | TGTGCCAGCGGTGACACAACTAATGAAAAACTGTTTTTT | CASGDTTNEKLFF
TRBJ2-7 | NA | few | TRBV12-3/TRBV12-4 | TGTGCCAGCAGTTTAGTAGTTGGGTGGGGCCAGCCCTACGAGCAGTACTTC | CASSLVVGWGQPYEQYF
TRBJ2-2 | TRBD2 | few | TRBV29-1 | TGCAGCGTTGGGGGGGGAGCTAACGGGGAGCTGTTTTTT | CSVGGGANGELFF
TRBJ2-3 | TRBD2 | NA | TRBV29-1 | TGCAGCGTTGAAATCCGGACTAGCGGCGAGCGTCCCTTGCAGGCGCAGTATTTT | CSVEIRTSGERPLQAQYF
TRBJ2-3 | NA | many | TRBV5-1 | TGCGCCAGCAGCGGTCTCTCAGGAGGGCCCCCAGATACGCAGTATTTT | CASSGLSGGPPDTQYF
TRBJ2-1 | TRBD2 | many | TRBV15 | TGTGCCACCAGCAGTTACGAGACTAGCGGGAACAATGAGCAGTTCTTC | CATSSYETSGNNEQFF
TRBJ2-3 | NA | few | TRBV20-1 | TGCAGTGCTAGAGGGCTAGCTCGGACAGATACGCAGTATTTT | CSARGLARTDTQYF